This TCR beta chain was identified in a study of beta chain features in type 1 diabetes. As concerns this clone: Its antigen is as yet unknown. Mismatch with germline at one junction end may stem from a read error.

Study results and limitations: Resolution of whether HLA type affects TCRB rearrangement was not achieved here. Diminished insertions and augmented deletions at VDJ junctions characterized type 1 diabetes patients. An over-representation of cells with high TCR expression could result from cDNA sequencing.

The CDR3 has 14 residues. Germline CDR1 is MNHEY and CDR2 is SMNVEV (reference sequence). As every portion of the isolated RNA was reverse transcribed, the sequencing read expressed TCRB transcripts. Profiled with immunoSEQ multiplex PCR; TCRdb holds only in-frame clones, not every one. The table has about 360,000 clones, roughly 12% seen once. The sample consisted of naive CD4+ T cells from blood. The sequence was collected from a man aged 18 to 29 in good health. V is TRBV27 and J is TRBJ2-5; TRBD1 aligns across 9 bases. CDR3 DNA sequence: TGTGCCAGCAGTCGAACAGGGGGCCGGGAGACCCGGTACTTC. It encodes CASSRTGGRETRYF.